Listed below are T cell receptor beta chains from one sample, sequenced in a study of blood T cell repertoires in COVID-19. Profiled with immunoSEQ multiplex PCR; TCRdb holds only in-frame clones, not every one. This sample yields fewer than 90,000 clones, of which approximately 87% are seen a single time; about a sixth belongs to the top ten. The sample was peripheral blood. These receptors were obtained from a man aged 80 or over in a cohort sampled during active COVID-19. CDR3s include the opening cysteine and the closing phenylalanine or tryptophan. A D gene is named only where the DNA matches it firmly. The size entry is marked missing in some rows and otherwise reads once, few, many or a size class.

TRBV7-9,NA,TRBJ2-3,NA,CASSLHRDTQYF,TGTGCCAGCAGTTTACACAGGGATACGCAGTATTTT
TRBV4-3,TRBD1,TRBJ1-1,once,CASSHDRANTEAFF,TGCGCCAGCAGCCACGACAGGGCGAACACTGAAGCTTTCTTT
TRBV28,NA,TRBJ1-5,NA,CASSLPGRLDQPQHF,TGTGCCAGCAGTTTACCTGGCAGGTTGGATCAGCCCCAGCATTTT
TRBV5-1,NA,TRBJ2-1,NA,CASSRGTEPYNEQFF,TGCGCCAGCAGCCGGGGGACGGAGCCCTACAATGAGCAGTTCTTC
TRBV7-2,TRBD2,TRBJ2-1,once,CASNPTSGGYEQFF,TGTGCCAGCAATCCGACTAGCGGGGGATATGAGCAGTTCTTC
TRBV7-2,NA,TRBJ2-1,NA,CASSSSREQFF,TGTGCCAGCAGCTCCAGTCGTGAGCAGTTCTTC
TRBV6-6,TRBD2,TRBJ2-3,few,CASSSGTSWGTQYF,TGTGCCAGCAGTTCTGGGACTAGCTGGGGTACGCAGTATTTT
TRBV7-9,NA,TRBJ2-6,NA,CASSLQGAGANVLTF,TGTGCCAGCAGCTTACAGGGTGCTGGGGCCAACGTCCTGACTTTC
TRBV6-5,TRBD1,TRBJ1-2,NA,CASSSRQGVYGYTF,TGTGCCAGCAGTTCCAGACAGGGGGTCTATGGCTACACCTTC
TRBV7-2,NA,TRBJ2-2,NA,CASSLSLTDNTGELFF,TGTGCCAGCAGCTTGAGCCTAACAGATAACACCGGGGAGCTGTTTTTT
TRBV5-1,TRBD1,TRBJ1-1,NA,CASSSGQGGTEAFF,TGCGCCAGCAGCTCAGGACAGGGAGGCACTGAAGCTTTCTTT
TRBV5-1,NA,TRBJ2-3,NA,CASTKSDRSADTQYF,TGCGCCAGCACAAAAAGTGACAGGTCCGCAGATACGCAGTATTTT
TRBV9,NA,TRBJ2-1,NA,CASSASPMNEQFF,TGTGCCAGCAGCGCCAGTCCCATGAATGAGCAGTTCTTC
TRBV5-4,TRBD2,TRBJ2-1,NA,CASSPGLAGANNEQFF,TGTGCCAGCAGCCCTGGACTAGCGGGGGCCAACAATGAGCAGTTCTTC
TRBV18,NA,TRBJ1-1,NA,CASSEGGNTEAFF,TGTGCCAGCTCAGAAGGGGGGAACACTGAAGCTTTCTTT
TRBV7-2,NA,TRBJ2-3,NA,CASSPRAASTDTQYF,TGTGCCAGCAGCCCACGAGCGGCTAGCACAGATACGCAGTATTTT
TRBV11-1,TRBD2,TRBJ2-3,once,CASSLRSGVTDTQYF,TGTGCCAGCAGCTTAAGGAGCGGGGTCACAGATACGCAGTATTTT
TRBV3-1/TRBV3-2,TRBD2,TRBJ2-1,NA,CASSRLAGEQFF,TGTGCCAGCAGCAGACTAGCGGGTGAGCAGTTCTTC
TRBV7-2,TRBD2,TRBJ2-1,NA,CASSFDGGGPYNEQFF,TGTGCCAGCAGCTTTGACGGCGGGGGGCCATACAATGAGCAGTTCTTC
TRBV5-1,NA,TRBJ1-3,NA,CASSPSTIGNTIYF,TGCGCCAGCAGCCCTAGTACGATTGGAAACACCATATATTTT
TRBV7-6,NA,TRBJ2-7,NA,CASSLGPYSTQGVGGYEQYF,TGTGCCAGCAGCTTAGGACCCTATAGCACCCAAGGCGTAGGAGGTTACGAGCAGTACTTC
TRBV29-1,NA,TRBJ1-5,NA,CSVSGNNQPQHF,TGCAGCGTTTCAGGGAACAATCAGCCCCAGCATTTT
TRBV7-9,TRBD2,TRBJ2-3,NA,CASSGLAGGDTQYF,TGTGCCAGCAGTGGACTAGCGGGGGGGGATACGCAGTATTTT
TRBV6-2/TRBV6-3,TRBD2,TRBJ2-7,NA,CASSRGTSGGHSYEQYF,TGTGCCAGCAGCCGCGGGACTAGCGGGGGGCACTCCTACGAGCAGTACTTC
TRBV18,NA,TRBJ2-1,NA,CASSPPRQGGNNEQFF,TGTGCCAGCTCACCCCCGCGGCAGGGCGGGAACAATGAGCAGTTCTTC
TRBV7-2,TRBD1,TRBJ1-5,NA,CASSLEGARNQPQHF,TGTGCCAGCAGCTTAGAGGGGGCCCGCAATCAGCCCCAGCATTTT
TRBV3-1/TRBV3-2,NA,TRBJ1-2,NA,CASSPRGYGYTF,TGTGCCAGCAGCCCCAGGGGTTATGGCTACACCTTC
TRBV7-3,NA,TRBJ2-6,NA,CASGAQAEANVLTF,TGTGCCAGCGGGGCGCAGGCCGAGGCCAACGTCCTGACTTTC
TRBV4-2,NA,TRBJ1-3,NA,CASSQGTRDTIYF,TGTGCCAGCAGCCAAGGGACGCGGGACACCATATATTTT
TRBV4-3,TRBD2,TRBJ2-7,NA,CASSPSRGAYEQYF,TGCGCCAGCAGCCCCTCGCGGGGGGCCTACGAGCAGTACTTC
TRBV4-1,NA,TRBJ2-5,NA,CASSHAGSGYQETQYF,TGCGCCAGCAGCCATGCCGGTAGCGGCTACCAAGAGACCCAGTACTTC
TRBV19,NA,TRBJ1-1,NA,CASSIFPGWTEAFF,TGTGCCAGTAGTATTTTTCCAGGGTGGACTGAAGCTTTCTTT
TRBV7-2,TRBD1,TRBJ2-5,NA,CASSLRGQAKETQYF,TGTGCCAGCAGCTTGAGGGGACAGGCGAAAGAGACCCAGTACTTC